These T cell receptor beta chains were read from a single sample in a study of post-analysis software for immune sequencing data. TCRdb reanalysed the PCR reads using MiXCR and keeps one entry per CDR3 protein. The data hold around 190,000 distinct CDR3 sequences, with approximately 30% observed a single time. The sequencing sample was made of blood. These receptors originate from a girl aged 2 to 17 with multiple sclerosis. Both conserved end residues are part of each CDR3. The order of the fields is J gene, V gene, clone size, D gene, CDR3 protein, CDR3 DNA. The D gene is left open where the match is weak. Size values are once, few and many counts, or a class for expanded clones, and some rows have none.

>TRBJ1-6|TRBV5-1|NA|NA
CANPPGGTNSYNSPLHF
TGCGCCAACCCGCCGGGGGGGACAAACTCCTATAATTCACCCCTCCACTTT
>TRBJ2-7|TRBV5-1|few|TRBD1
CASSQSPRQGRNPHEQYF
TGCGCCAGCAGCCAAAGCCCCAGACAGGGACGAAATCCTCACGAGCAGTACTTC
>TRBJ1-2|TRBV14|few|NA
CASSQDRQGVIYGYTF
TGTGCCAGCAGCCAAGATCGGCAGGGAGTGATCTATGGCTACACCTTC
>TRBJ2-7|TRBV12-3/TRBV12-4|NA|NA
CASSPDWSSYNEQYF
TGTGCCAGCAGTCCGGACTGGAGCTCCTACAATGAGCAGTACTTC
>TRBJ2-5|TRBV20-1|few|NA
CSAGRGETQYF
TGCAGTGCTGGCCGAGGGGAGACCCAGTACTTC
>TRBJ2-1|TRBV10-3|few|TRBD1
CAISGDSGTGANEQFF
TGTGCCATCAGCGGGGACTCCGGGACAGGGGCCAATGAGCAGTTCTTC
>TRBJ2-1|TRBV28|NA|NA
CASSGSGGRWYEQFF
TGTGCCAGCAGCGGCTCCGGGGGCAGGTGGTATGAGCAGTTCTTC
>TRBJ2-1|TRBV21-1|NA|NA
CASSKEKRGGIYNEQFF
TGTGCCAGCAGCAAAGAGAAGCGGGGGGGGATATACAATGAGCAGTTCTTC
>TRBJ2-5|TRBV5-1|NA|TRBD1
CASSSRQGQETQYF
TGCGCCAGCAGCTCGAGACAGGGCCAGGAGACCCAGTACTTC
>TRBJ1-5|TRBV6-5|NA|TRBD1
CASSYSGQGGQPQHF
TGTGCCAGCAGTTACTCGGGACAGGGTGGTCAGCCCCAGCATTTT
>TRBJ1-2|TRBV12-3/TRBV12-4|few|NA
CASRGTSLSYGYTF
TGTGCCAGCAGGGGGACAAGTTTGAGCTATGGCTACACCTTC
>TRBJ2-3|TRBV29-1|many|TRBD2
CSAQGLAGRTDTQYF
TGCAGCGCCCAGGGACTAGCGGGAAGAACAGATACGCAGTATTTT
>TRBJ2-1|TRBV28|many|NA
CASRESEGGSYNEQFF
TGTGCCAGCAGAGAGTCGGAGGGGGGCTCCTACAATGAGCAGTTCTTC
>TRBJ2-3|TRBV3-1|many|NA
CASSSANTDTQYF
TGTGCCAGCAGTAGCGCGAACACAGATACGCAGTATTTT
>TRBJ2-1|TRBV5-1|NA|NA
CASSLDGVTGEQFF
TGCGCCAGCAGCTTGGATGGGGTAACGGGTGAGCAGTTCTTC
>TRBJ1-2|TRBV29-1|NA|TRBD1
CSIPGQGAGYGYTF
TGCAGCATACCGGGACAGGGGGCAGGCTATGGCTACACCTTC
>TRBJ2-5|TRBV20-1|many|TRBD1
CSARDAGQGLYF
TGCAGTGCTAGAGATGCGGGACAGGGGCTGTACTTC
>TRBJ2-5|TRBV7-9|NA|NA
CASSLAVGYGEQYF
TGTGCCAGCAGCTTAGCGGTAGGGTATGGGGAGCAGTACTTC
>TRBJ2-1|TRBV9|many|TRBD2
CASSATSGPYNEQFF
TGTGCCAGCAGCGCGACTAGCGGCCCCTACAATGAGCAGTTCTTC
>TRBJ2-7|TRBV7-9|many|NA
CASSLKGLGEKYF
TGTGCCAGCAGCTTAAAGGGCCTCGGCGAGAAGTACTTC
>TRBJ2-1|TRBV6-2/TRBV6-3|few|NA
CASSYWQSYNEQFF
TGTGCCAGCAGTTATTGGCAATCCTACAATGAGCAGTTCTTC
>TRBJ2-7|TRBV13|NA|NA
CASTTSGEPYEQYF
TGTGCCAGCACCACTTCAGGGGAACCCTACGAGCAGTACTTC
>TRBJ1-2|TRBV10-3|many|NA
CAISDPSLDSYTF
TGTGCCATCAGTGACCCTTCGCTTGACAGCTACACCTTC
>TRBJ2-3|TRBV20-1|many|TRBD1
CSAPDRVSDTQYF
TGCAGTGCGCCGGACAGGGTCTCAGATACGCAGTATTTT
>TRBJ1-5|TRBV4-2|NA|NA
CASSQERDQPQHF
TGTGCCAGCAGCCAAGAAAGGGATCAGCCCCAGCATTTT
>TRBJ2-1|TRBV15|NA|TRBD2
CATSRERAGFYNEQFF
TGTGCCACCAGCAGAGAGCGAGCGGGGTTTTACAATGAGCAGTTCTTC
>TRBJ2-1|TRBV5-1|few|NA
CAGSLVGSALNEQFF
TGCGCCGGCAGCTTGGTAGGTAGCGCCCTCAATGAGCAGTTCTTC
>TRBJ1-1|TRBV6-6|NA|NA
CASSYSEYTEAFF
TGTGCCAGCAGTTACTCGGAGTACACTGAAGCTTTCTTT
>TRBJ2-1|TRBV5-1|many|TRBD2
CASTFLAGGDNEQFF
TGCGCCAGCACCTTTCTAGCGGGAGGGGACAATGAGCAGTTCTTC
>TRBJ1-1|TRBV20-1|NA|TRBD1
CSARSRGHTEAFF
TGCAGTGCTAGGAGTAGGGGGCACACTGAAGCTTTCTTT
>TRBJ1-1|TRBV20-1|NA|NA
CSARDDLAAFF
TGCAGTGCTAGAGACGACCTGGCTGCTTTCTTT
>TRBJ1-6|TRBV20-1|few|NA
CSAIWEGLHF
TGCAGTGCTATTTGGGAAGGCCTCCACTTT
>TRBJ2-1|TRBV13|NA|TRBD2
CASSSTGWSLAGGSYNEQFF
TGTGCCAGCAGCTCAACGGGATGGTCGCTAGCGGGTGGCTCCTACAATGAGCAGTTCTTC
>TRBJ2-1|TRBV6-2/TRBV6-3|many|NA
CASTPRGPNEQFF
TGTGCCAGCACCCCGAGAGGGCCCAATGAGCAGTTCTTC
>TRBJ2-7|TRBV2|NA|NA
CASSDIKDYEQYF
TGTGCCAGCAGTGACATCAAAGACTACGAGCAGTACTTC
>TRBJ2-6|TRBV5-5|few|NA
CASSAGRIGSGANVLTF
TGTGCCAGCAGCGCGGGGAGGATCGGGTCTGGGGCCAACGTCCTGACTTTC
>TRBJ2-3|TRBV6-1|many|TRBD2
CASISTSGAVGTDTQYF
TGTGCCAGCATCTCAACTAGCGGGGCGGTAGGCACAGATACGCAGTATTTT
>TRBJ2-3|TRBV5-1|few|TRBD1
CASSLAGTGTDTQYF
TGCGCCAGCAGCTTGGCCGGGACAGGAACAGATACGCAGTATTTT
>TRBJ2-1|TRBV14|NA|TRBD2
CASSQGLAPVNEQFF
TGTGCCAGCAGCCAGGGACTAGCCCCAGTCAATGAGCAGTTCTTC
>TRBJ1-1|TRBV5-1|NA|NA
CASSLVSNGGAEAFF
TGCGCCAGCAGCTTGGTTTCAAATGGCGGGGCTGAAGCTTTCTTT
>TRBJ2-1|TRBV5-1|few|NA
CASRSDSTNEQFF
TGCGCCAGCAGAAGCGACTCGACGAATGAGCAGTTCTTC
>TRBJ1-5|TRBV5-5|many|NA
CASSGRNSNQPQHF
TGTGCCAGCAGTGGTAGAAATAGCAATCAGCCCCAGCATTTT
>TRBJ2-1|TRBV20-1|many|NA
CSARDLTPGGMEQFF
TGCAGTGCTAGAGATCTCACCCCTGGAGGGATGGAGCAGTTCTTC
>TRBJ1-1|TRBV5-1|few|NA
CASSTGTPNTEAFF
TGCGCCAGCAGCACCGGGACCCCGAACACTGAAGCTTTCTTT
>TRBJ2-7|TRBV5-1|many|TRBD1
CASSFEDRAGEQYF
TGCGCCAGCAGCTTCGAGGACAGGGCGGGGGAGCAGTACTTC
>TRBJ1-3|TRBV20-1|NA|NA
CSAKEVGNTIYF
TGCAGTGCTAAGGAGGTTGGAAACACCATATATTTT
>TRBJ1-5|TRBV6-2/TRBV6-3|few|NA
CASSLGHLSNQPQHF
TGTGCCAGCAGTCTCGGACACCTTAGCAATCAGCCCCAGCATTTT
>TRBJ2-7|TRBV20-1|NA|NA
CSASPQVRASTYEQYF
TGCAGTGCTAGTCCACAGGTACGAGCCTCCACCTACGAGCAGTACTTC
>TRBJ1-5|TRBV20-1|NA|TRBD1
CSAPEPTGTNQPQHF
TGCAGTGCTCCAGAACCGACAGGGACTAATCAGCCCCAGCATTTT
>TRBJ2-2|TRBV6-6|NA|NA
CASSYFSGYTGELFF
TGTGCCAGCAGTTACTTTTCAGGGTACACCGGGGAGCTGTTTTTT
>TRBJ1-1|TRBV6-4|once|NA
CASSDGQINGAFF
TGTGCCAGCAGTGACGGGCAGATCAATGGAGCTTTCTTT
>TRBJ1-1|TRBV7-2|few|NA
CASSFRDRGASTEAFF
TGTGCCAGCAGCTTTCGGGATCGGGGGGCGAGTACTGAAGCTTTCTTT
>TRBJ2-7|TRBV5-1|once|NA
CASSPETNYEQYF
TGCGCCAGCAGCCCAGAAACAAACTACGAGCAGTACTTC
>TRBJ1-1|TRBV20-1|few|NA
CSASPGGTEAFF
TGCAGTGCTAGCCCCGGGGGAACTGAAGCTTTCTTT
>TRBJ2-7|TRBV29-1|many|NA
CSVQAAPGYEQYF
TGCAGCGTTCAGGCGGCGCCTGGCTACGAGCAGTACTTC